The 20 T cell receptor beta chains below all came from one sample that was sequenced in a study of vaccination and CD4 T cells after COVID-19 (dated by TCRdb to between 2021 and 2023). The sample's treatment or condition label, decoded: approximately 9-day PBMC culture with coronavirus spike peptide pools or control peptides (ViraFEST assay). Libraries were prepared through PCR. The instrument was an Illumina iSeq 100. DNA from cultured CD4+ T cells underwent TCR sequencing with the Oncomine TCR Beta short-read assay at the Johns Hopkins FTIC core. In-frame beta chains were kept once TCRdb had trimmed the public reads at Q25 with fastp and called clones with MiXCR. Every distinct CDR3 protein forms one entry, paired with its most common genes and DNA. This sample gives over 15,000 distinct CDR3 sequences in total; 35% of them show up just once. The ten largest clonotypes hold more than 14% of the sample.

These receptors' targets are unknown. The sample consisted of cultured CD4+ T cells from blood. The receptor set was obtained from a human donor with COVID-19.

V gene TRBV5-4 combines with J gene TRBJ2-5; 9 bases line up with TRBD1. Losses at the gene ends were 5 bases for V and 3 bases for J; bases not matched to a gene: 8. This CDR3 has 15 residues. CDR1 and CDR2 from the germline V gene are SGHNT and YYREEE (reference sequence). The CDR3: CASRRTGGKEETQYF. CDR3 nucleotides: TGTGCCAGCAGACGAACAGGGGGCAAGGAAGAGACCCAGTACTTC.

This clonotype occurred a few times. The V gene is TRBV5-1, the J gene TRBJ1-2, with D possibly being TRBD1 (6 bases). The V and J ends lost 0 bases and 7 bases respectively, with 10 bases between them. CDR1 is SGHRS and CDR2 is YFSETQ in the germline V gene. The CDR3 loop spans 13 amino acids. The CDR3 DNA reads TGCGCCAGCAGCTTGGAACCAGGGGCTGGCTACACCTTC. Residues: CASSLEPGAGYTF.

The gene calls are TRBV5-4 and TRBJ2-5, with D perhaps matching TRBD2 (7 bases). This CDR3 has 15 residues. Germline values: CDR1 SGHNT, CDR2 YYREEE (reference sequence). Trimming took off 0 bases at V and 5 bases at J, with 14 bases between the two ends. The CDR3 protein is CASSLVGGGGETQYF. For the CDR3, the DNA is TGTGCCAGCAGCTTGGTGGGCGGGGGCGGGGAGACCCAGTACTTC. Filled out from reference TRBV5-4 and TRBJ2-5, the complete variable domain reads ETGVTQSPTHLIKTRGQQVTLRCSSQSGHNTVSWYQQALGQGPQFIFQYYREEENGRGNFPPRFSGLQFPNYSSELNVNALELDDSALYLCASSLVGGGGETQYFGPGTRLLVL.

In its sample, this clonotype was seen a few times. The chain recombines TRBV7-2 with TRBJ2-4; D not certain. V was shortened by 5 bases and J by 7 bases, with 9 bases between the two germline ends. The CDR3 is 12 residues long. The germline V gene encodes CDR1 SGHTA and CDR2 FQGNSA. CDR3 in amino acids: CASSQYSNIQYF. As DNA, the CDR3 is TGTGCCAGCAGCCAGTACTCCAACATTCAGTACTTC. Complete variable domain (other parts from reference TRBV7-2 and TRBJ2-4): GAGVSQSPSNKVTEKGKDVELRCDPISGHTALYWYRQSLGQGLEFLIYFQGNSAPDKSGLPSDRFSAERTGGSVSTLTIQRTQQEDSAVYLCASSQYSNIQYFGAGTRLSVL.

The chain employs TRBV7-2 and TRBJ1-1; D is uncertain. Germline CDR1 is SGHTA and CDR2 is FQGNSA. The CDR3 has 15 amino acids. V dropped 2 bases and J dropped 11 bases, with 21 bases sitting between them. The CDR3 sequence: CASSLQSAGSGPAFF. The CDR3 DNA follows: TGTGCCAGCAGCTTACAAAGTGCGGGCAGCGGTCCCGCTTTCTTT. The full variable domain, completed using reference TRBV7-2 and TRBJ1-1, is GAGVSQSPSNKVTEKGKDVELRCDPISGHTALYWYRQSLGQGLEFLIYFQGNSAPDKSGLPSDRFSAERTGGSVSTLTIQRTQQEDSAVYLCASSLQSAGSGPAFFGQGTRLTVV.

The sample holds a few counts of this clonotype. The chain links TRBV12-3 or TRBV12-4 to TRBJ1-6, with a tentative D call TRBD1 (6 bases). With 3 bases removed from V and 8 bases from J, the gap between germline ends came to 17 bases. The CDR3 spans 16 residues. The DNA for the CDR3 is TGTGCCAGCAGTTTCCGGACAATGGGGGCCCATTCACCCCTCCACTTT. As protein: CASSFRTMGAHSPLHF.

This clonotype occurred a few times. This chain links TRBV12-3 or TRBV12-4 with TRBJ1-5; D call uncertain. The CDR3 totals 15 residues. V was shortened by 3 bases and J by 1 base, with 10 bases between the two germline ends. The CDR3 here is CASSFMGSSNQPQHF. The CDR3 nucleotides are TGTGCCAGCAGTTTCATGGGCAGCAGCAATCAGCCCCAGCATTTT.

The chain carries TRBV7-6 and TRBJ1-5; no reliable D call. The V and J ends lost 5 bases and 7 bases respectively, with 9 bases between them. Germline V gene sequence: CDR1 SGHVS, CDR2 FNYEAQ. The CDR3 contains 12 residues. As DNA, the CDR3 is TGTGCCAGCAGCCCTTATAACCAGCCCCAGCATTTT. Its translation is CASSPYNQPQHF.

The chain combines TRBV11-3 with TRBJ1-2; no clear D gene. V dropped 5 bases and J dropped 3 bases, with 28 bases sitting between them. This CDR3 is 19 amino acids long. Looked up from germline, CDR1 is SGHNT and CDR2 is YENEEA. Here the CDR3 reads CASSPTFPRPGPSDYGYTF. Written as DNA, the CDR3 is TGTGCCAGCAGCCCGACATTTCCCCGGCCCGGACCCTCGGACTATGGCTACACCTTC.

This clonotype was observed a few times. This rearrangement joins TRBV18 to TRBJ1-5; 9 bases line up with TRBD1. The CDR3 sequence is 16 residues long. Trimming cost V 3 bases and J 2 bases; bases outside gene matches: 5. Germline V gene sequence: CDR1 KGHSH, CDR2 LQKENI. The CDR3 region has the DNA TGTGCCAGCTCACCCCGACAGGGGGACGGCAATCAGCCCCAGCATTTT. Protein product: CASSPRQGDGNQPQHF.

Only a few counts were recorded for this clonotype. V usage is TRBV25-1 and J usage is TRBJ1-1; D unresolved. The CDR3 runs 16 residues. The V end was cut by 0 bases, the J end by 6 bases, with 17 bases between. Germline V gene data show CDR1 as MGHDK and CDR2 as SYGVNS. CDR3 residues: CASSEYPGGPGSEAFF. The CDR3 DNA follows: TGTGCCAGCAGTGAATACCCCGGCGGCCCGGGATCTGAAGCTTTCTTT.

J is TRBJ2-2 and V is TRBV2, with D tentatively TRBD1 (6 bases). The CDR3 runs 16 residues. The V gene's germline CDR1 is SNHLY and CDR2 FYNNEI. The germline V and J ends were trimmed by 1 base and 6 bases, with 15 bases remaining between them. The CDR3 loop reads CASSEEGGRGPGELFF. CDR3 nucleotides: TGTGCCAGCAGTGAAGAAGGGGGTCGGGGACCCGGGGAGCTGTTTTTT.

This clonotype was picked up a small number of times. The chain carries TRBV11-2 and TRBJ2-3; D is undetermined. Germline CDR1 and CDR2: SGHAT and FQNNGV. The CDR3 extends over 14 amino acids. With 7 bases removed from V and 2 bases from J, the gap between germline ends came to 13 bases. The CDR3 DNA follows: TGTGCCAGCACCCCCTCCCGGCTCACAGATACGCAGTATTTT. Amino acid sequence: CASTPSRLTDTQYF. The full variable domain, completed using reference TRBV11-2 and TRBJ2-3, is EAGVAQSPRYKIIEKRQSVAFWCNPISGHATLYWYQQILGQGPKLLIQFQNNGVVDDSQLPKDRFSAERLKGVDSTLKIQPAKLEDSAVYLCASTPSRLTDTQYFGPGTRLTVL.

J is TRBJ2-3 and V is TRBV7-6; 10 bases agree with TRBD2. This CDR3 comprises 18 residues. V dropped 2 bases and J dropped 5; count of bases not matched to a gene: 13. Germline assignment: CDR1 SGHVS and CDR2 FNYEAQ. This CDR3 is CASSLFTPSGGAGDTQYF. The CDR3, as DNA: TGTGCCAGCAGCTTATTTACGCCGAGCGGGGGGGCCGGAGATACGCAGTATTTT. Full variable domain (outside the CDR3, taken from reference TRBV7-6 and TRBJ2-3): GAGVSQSPRYKVTKRGQDVALRCDPISGHVSLYWYRQALGQGPEFLTYFNYEAQQDKSGLPNDRFSAERPEGSISTLTIQRTEQRDSAMYRCASSLFTPSGGAGDTQYFGPGTRLTVL.

The rearrangement links TRBV19 to TRBJ2-3; possible D gene TRBD1, 6 bases. Looked up from germline, CDR1 is LNHDA and CDR2 is SQIVND (reference sequence). CDR3 length: 15 amino acids. V lost 4 bases, J lost 2 bases, and 13 bases lay in between. CDR3 residues: CASSTLDRYTDTQYF. CDR3 DNA sequence: TGTGCCAGTAGTACCCTGGACAGATACACAGATACGCAGTATTTT.

On this clonotype itself: The junction differs from germline at one of its ends, possibly a read error. The chain couples TRBV28 to TRBJ1-6, with a weak D call TRBD1 (6 bases). This CDR3 contains 14 residues. CDR1 and CDR2 (germline): MDHEN, SYDVKM. This CDR3 reads CASSLRGYSSPLHF. The DNA for the CDR3 is TGTGCCAGCAGTTTAAGGGGGTATAGTTCACCCCTCCACTTT.

V gene TRBV24-1 combines with J gene TRBJ2-2; 7 positions match TRBD1. This CDR3 spans 18 amino acids. The germline CDR1 and CDR2 sequences are KGHDR and SFDVKD. The J segment lost 0 bases and the V segment lost 3 bases, leaving 9 bases of the junction unmatched. CDR3 region: CATSDPDRTRTNTGELFF. The DNA of the CDR3 is TGTGCCACCAGTGATCCGGACAGGACACGTACGAACACCGGGGAGCTGTTTTTT.

The chain is built from TRBV7-9 and TRBJ1-1; 7 bases line up with TRBD1. V gave up 3 bases and J gave up 5 bases; unmatched junction bases: 6. Per germline, CDR1 SEHNR and CDR2 FQNEAQ (reference sequence). The CDR3 loop spans 14 amino acids. The CDR3 loop reads CASSFPGGGTEAFF. The CDR3 coding sequence is TGTGCCAGCAGCTTTCCAGGGGGTGGGACTGAAGCTTTCTTT.

This chain links TRBV12-3 or TRBV12-4 with TRBJ2-1; 8 nucleotides line up with TRBD1. This CDR3 comprises 16 residues. V shed 6 bases and J 5 bases; nucleotides not matched to a gene: 12. Here the CDR3 reads CASSRDRTGGNNEQFF. CDR3 sequence (DNA): TGTGCCAGCAGCCGGGACAGGACAGGTGGTAACAATGAGCAGTTCTTC.

This chain links TRBV20-1 with TRBJ1-1; D may be TRBD1 (6 bases). The ends were cut back, 2 bases at V and 4 bases at J, with 32 bases in the middle. The CDR3 runs to 20 residues. Germline loops: CDR1 DFQATT, CDR2 SNEGSKA (reference sequence). The CDR3: CSARNAVRRPTTDRLTEAFF. The CDR3 nucleotides are TGCAGTGCTAGAAATGCCGTCAGGAGACCTACAACAGACAGGCTCACTGAAGCTTTCTTT.